The source of this T cell receptor beta chain is a study of T-cell reconstitution after alpha-beta-depleted transplantation in children. TCRbeta library construction was performed incorporating unique molecular identifiers. TCRdb analysed the PCR reads with MiXCR anew, one entry per CDR3 protein. The table lists more than 200,000 distinct CDR3 sequences, approximately 9.7% of them singletons. Trimming stripped 8 bases from V and 7 bases from J, with 17 bases between. The CDR3 contains 14 residues. Per germline, CDR1 MNHNS and CDR2 SASEGT. The source of this sequence is a human donor who donated a stem cell graft to a child with SCID. The chain uses TRBV6-1 and TRBJ2-2; D possibly corresponds to TRBD1 (6 bases). Sequencing was performed on PBMCs from the stem cell graft donor, taken from the stem cell graft. The CDR3 reads CASSRGSFNGELFF. In DNA form, the CDR3 reads TGTGCCAGCTCCAGGGGCTCCTTCAACGGGGAGCTGTTTTTT.